This T cell receptor beta chain was captured by sequencing in a study of blood T cell repertoires in COVID-19. Study background: Nucleic acid was either cDNA or gDNA, and it came from T cells, B-cell-depleted T cells, or PBMCs.

Germline V gene sequence: CDR1 SQVTM, CDR2 ANQGSEA. The CDR3 runs 14 residues. The trim removed 4 bases at V and 3 bases at J, leaving 7 bases unmatched. Per the authors' pipeline: Using reference gene primer amplification, nucleated cell counts were estimated. Assay used: immunoSEQ multiplex PCR; TCRdb lists only in-frame clones, some missing. D and trimming come from the DNA, and the V and J calls and clone size come from that table. The table records around 180,000 clones, roughly nine tenths of them present only once. The rearrangement joins TRBV29-1 to TRBJ2-7; 9 nucleotides agree with TRBD1. Sequencing input: peripheral blood. The origin of this receptor is a man aged 65 to 79 with active or convalescent COVID-19. The CDR3 region has the DNA TGCAGCGTTGTAGGGACAGGGAGACTCTACGAGCAGTACTTC. This gives the protein CSVVGTGRLYEQYF.